These 5 T cell receptor beta chains originate from one sample sequenced in a study of OX40 agonist ivuxolimab in advanced cancers. Sequencing used immunoSEQ multiplex PCR; TCRdb keeps in-frame clones, though not all of them. The sample yields 30,000 to 35,000 clones, about nine tenths seen once. The input for sequencing was CD4+ or CD8+ T cells sorted from blood, taken in a trial of the OX40 agonist ivuxolimab. These TCRs come from an adult with an advanced solid tumor such as melanoma, head and neck, liver or kidney cancer.

In its sample, this clone was seen once. The chain employs TRBV30 and TRBJ1-1, with 8 nucleotides matching TRBD1. After removal of 3 bases from V and 1 base from J, the junction contained 4 bases not matched to a gene. The CDR3 consists of 14 residues. Germline-derived CDR1 and CDR2 are GTSNPN and SVGIG (reference sequence). CDR3: CAWRRQGANTEAFF. DNA for the CDR3: TGTGCCTGGAGAAGGCAGGGGGCGAACACTGAAGCTTTCTTT.

The table lists this clone with a count of one. The chain combines TRBV6-5 with TRBJ1-2, with D possibly TRBD1 on 5 matching bases. The CDR3 is 14 amino acids. Per germline, CDR1 MNHEY and CDR2 SVGAGI. V lost 7 bases and J lost 4, with 16 bases in between. CDR3 sequence (DNA): TGTGCCAGCATGCCGGGACTTCCCTCCTATGGCTACACCTTC. Encoded protein: CASMPGLPSYGYTF.

This clone showed up just a few times. V usage is TRBV18 and J usage is TRBJ1-1; D is unclear. The V gene's germline CDR1 is KGHSH and CDR2 LQKENI. V lost 0 bases to trimming and J lost 7 bases, with 6 bases between them. The CDR3 runs 12 residues. CDR3: CASSPPIYEAFF. In nucleotides, the CDR3 is TGTGCCAGCTCACCACCGATCTATGAAGCTTTCTTT.

The J gene is TRBJ1-3, the V gene TRBV7-9; 8 bases are a match to TRBD1. V trimming: 4 bases; J trimming: 0 bases; junction bases outside the gene matches: 8. The V gene's germline CDR1 is SEHNR and CDR2 FQNEAQ (reference sequence). The CDR3 spans 17 residues. The CDR3 DNA sequence: TGTGCCAGCAGCTACGGACAGGGAGGTTCCTCTGGAAACACCATATATTTT. Protein sequence: CASSYGQGGSSGNTIYF.

The rearrangement links TRBV6-1 to TRBJ1-6; possible D gene TRBD1, 5 bases. This CDR3 comprises 14 residues. CDR1 and CDR2 from the germline V gene are MNHNS and SASEGT. V gave up 3 bases and J gave up 6 bases, with 9 bases separating them. This CDR3 is CASSDHGGNSPLHF. The CDR3 DNA reads as TGTGCCAGCAGTGATCATGGGGGTAATTCACCCCTCCACTTT.